This paragraph covers one T cell receptor beta chain sequence. The antigen this receptor binds is unknown. A single base separates this from a much larger clone, so it may be a read error. Library construction relied on multiplex PCR. Instrument used: Illumina HiSeq 4000. iRepertoire HTBI primers and Arm-PCR amplification of CDR3 regions were used to construct TCR beta libraries. PCR products were gel purified before sequencing. The study's own analysis went as follows. Gene usage analysis of CDR3 amino acid clonotypes relied on the roughly 64 TRBV and 14 TRBJ segments identified across samples. COPE and FqMerger were used to merge the filtered high-quality paired reads into contigs. BLAST was used to align contigs to IMGT TRBV, TRBD and TRBJ reference genes, with CDR3 defined following IMGT. Highly expanded clones were defined as clonotypes with a frequency above 0.1%. Shannon entropy served as the measure of repertoire diversity, while the Gini coefficient captured V-J evenness. Public clonotypes were defined as clonotypes shared by more than one individual. TCRdb ran its own pipeline on the public reads, namely fastp trimming at Q25 and MiXCR clone calling, and kept in-frame beta chains. Duplicate CDR3 protein sequences are folded into a single record with the most common DNA and genes. TCRdb, not the authors, supplied the V and J calls. The sample table lists 650,000 to 700,000 distinct CDR3 sequences, about 32% of them with a count of one. The biggest ten clones account for under 55% of the sample.

The source of the sample is a study of regulatory T cells in long-lasting Graves disease (dated by TCRdb to the early 2020s). Some background on the complete study: Persistent Graves' disease meant more than 5 years of antithyroid drug treatment with TSH receptor autoantibodies that stayed positive. Peripheral blood TCR sequencing and RNA sequencing compared persistent Graves' disease patients with newly diagnosed Graves' disease patients. The study was conducted in China and was registered as a clinical trial. TCR sequencing covered some 13 persistent and around 20 newly diagnosed Graves' disease patients, around 35 samples in total. On average, persistent Graves' disease patients in the clinical cohort had been on antithyroid drugs for approximately ten years.

The research as a whole found: The study examined only peripheral blood because the primary lesion, thyroid tissue, could not be accessed. A larger number of public clonotypes was shared among persistent patients (more than 2,500) than among newly diagnosed patients (roughly 980). Only the TCR beta chain was sequenced and analyzed. Compared with newly diagnosed patients, patients with persistent Graves' disease had lower TCR Shannon entropy and fewer highly expanded clones, which suggests clonal expansion. The authors noted that the small sample size was a limitation that may lower accuracy.

The time point label of this sample denotes: persistent/refractory GD, antithyroid drugs over 5 years with positive TRAb. For both TCR sequencing and RNA sequencing, RNA was extracted from PBMCs using TRIzol. The diagnosis of Graves' disease followed American Thyroid Association guidelines. The patients came from an endocrinology department in Xi'an, China. Each patient gave approximately 10 milliliters of peripheral blood, collected in an EDTA anticoagulant tube. PBMCs were isolated by Ficoll Paque Plus density gradient separation without further T cell sorting. An Agilent 2100 Bioanalyzer and agarose gel were used to check RNA quality, and a NanoDrop 2000 was used to measure RNA concentration. This TCR came from a female donor with Graves disease. Sample: peripheral blood mononuclear cells (PBMCs), taken when the disease was refractory, from a patient treated with antithyroid drugs.

The CDR3 has the sequence CASTGGQGTEVQYF. The DNA sequence is TGTGCCAGCACGGGTGGACAGGGGACTGAAGTGCAGTACTTC. Here the chain combines TRBV2 and TRBJ2-7; the central 9 bases match TRBD1. Relative to germline, V is missing 7 bases and J is missing 9 bases, with 13 bases of the junction outside any gene match. The CDR3 numbers 14 residues from cysteine through phenylalanine. Just CDR3 DNA is preserved here, 42 bases in frame from base 1. For CDR1 and CDR2, the germline V gene lists SNHLY and FYNNEI.